The 30 T cell receptor beta chains presented below share a single source sample, sequenced in a study of a mutant IDH1 vaccine in newly diagnosed glioma. Assay used: immunoSEQ multiplex PCR; TCRdb lists only in-frame clones, some missing. The table lists about 55,000 clones, approximately 80% of them singletons. These receptors' antigens are unknown. The time point: week 35, safety follow-up. Mutant IDH1 20-mer peptide, at 300 ug, made up each vaccine dose, with topical imiquimod. This specimen was PBMCs, taken from a glioma patient whose treatment included an IDH1 peptide vaccine. The receptors here all came from a young woman with glioma.

This clone was recorded a few times. The rearrangement links TRBV5-1 to TRBJ2-7, with unresolved D. Germline V gives CDR1 SGHRS, CDR2 YFSETQ. V lost 0 bases, J lost 0 bases, and 7 bases lay in between. The CDR3 extends over 14 amino acids. The CDR3 protein is CASSLDASSYEQYF. The DNA for the CDR3 is TGCGCCAGCAGCTTGGATGCTAGCTCCTACGAGCAGTACTTC.

This sequence joins TRBV4-2 and TRBJ1-5; TRBD1 might be the D (5 bases). Trimming pared 0 bases from V and 2 bases from J, leaving 5 bases between. This CDR3 is built from 14 residues. Germline assignment: CDR1 LGHNA and CDR2 YNFKEQ. In nucleotides, the CDR3 is TGTGCCAGCAGCCAAGAGACAGGCAATCAGCCCCAGCATTTT. Its protein is CASSQETGNQPQHF.

This clone was detected once. The genes are TRBV2 and TRBJ2-5, with D possibly TRBD1 on 5 matching bases. V was cut by 6 bases and J by 5 bases, with 7 bases left in between. This CDR3 is 11 amino acids long. Germline CDR1 is SNHLY and CDR2 is FYNNEI. CDR3 coding DNA: TGTGCCAGCAGGGGGCGGGAGACCCAGTACTTC. Its protein is CASRGRETQYF.

The chain uses TRBV19 and TRBJ2-7; the match to TRBD1 covers 7 bases. Germline values: CDR1 LNHDA, CDR2 SQIVND (reference sequence). The V gene end was trimmed by 5 bases and the J gene end by 1 base; junction bases not matched to a gene: 8. This CDR3 is 15 amino acids long. This CDR3 is CASSLTLDRSYEQYF. DNA of the CDR3: TGTGCCAGTAGTCTAACTCTGGACAGGTCCTACGAGCAGTACTTC.

V and J are TRBV5-4 and TRBJ2-1; D is ambiguous. The V end lost 3 bases, the J end lost 2 bases, and 0 bases lay between the germline ends. Germline V CDR1 and CDR2: SGHNT, YYREEE (reference sequence). This CDR3 spans 11 amino acids. The CDR3 region has the DNA TGTGCCAGCAGCTCCTACAATGAGCAGTTCTTC. The encoded protein is CASSSYNEQFF.

The chain recombines TRBV29-1 with TRBJ2-1; 9 bases agree with TRBD2. J gave up 4 bases and V 4 bases, and 8 bases lay outside the gene matches. This CDR3 has 15 amino acids. Germline CDR1 reads SQVTM; CDR2 reads ANQGSEA. In DNA form, the CDR3 reads TGCAGCGTTGCCGGGTCTAGCGGGGCATACAATGAGCAGTTCTTC. This translates into CSVAGSSGAYNEQFF.

This clone appeared once. V is TRBV5-6 and J is TRBJ2-1; 8 bases line up with TRBD2. There are 15 residues in the CDR3. Trimming at V came to 5 bases and at J to 3 bases, leaving 7 bases not matched to a gene. Germline loops: CDR1 SGHDT, CDR2 YYEEEE. The CDR3 region is CASRVTSVVYNEQFF. Written as DNA, the CDR3 is TGTGCCAGCAGGGTGACTAGCGTGGTCTACAATGAGCAGTTCTTC.

The chain links TRBV5-4 to TRBJ2-5; D is possibly TRBD2 (6 bases). Per the germline V gene, CDR1 is SGHNT and CDR2 is YYREEE (reference sequence). The CDR3 spans 14 residues. Trimming left V 3 bases short and J 3 bases short, with 12 bases between. CDR3 region: CASSSPGEEETQYF. CDR3 sequence (DNA): TGTGCCAGCAGCTCCCCGGGAGAAGAAGAGACCCAGTACTTC.

The sample holds a few counts of this clone. The rearrangement uses TRBV7-2 and TRBJ2-7; 7 nucleotides agree with TRBD2. Germline loops: CDR1 SGHTA, CDR2 FQGNSA. This CDR3 is built from 14 residues. The V and J ends lost 5 bases and 4 bases, in that order; junction bases with no gene match: 8. Here the CDR3 DNA reads TGTGCCAGCAGCCCTCGGCGGGAGTATTACGAGCAGTACTTC. This sequence encodes CASSPRREYYEQYF.

This chain joins TRBV6-1 and TRBJ2-2; weak D call: TRBD1 (5 bases). Germline loops: CDR1 MNHNS, CDR2 SASEGT. The CDR3 spans 16 residues. The V gene lost 3 bases and the J gene lost 2 bases, with 13 bases spanning the gap. The CDR3 DNA reads TGTGCCAGCAGTGATGGCGGTGGGGCCAACACCGGGGAGCTGTTTTTT. Amino acids: CASSDGGGANTGELFF.

The CDR3 nucleotides read TGTGCCAGTAGTGTCTGGGGTGCTGGGGCCAACGTCCTGACTTTC. Amino acids: CASSVWGAGANVLTF. The chain recombines TRBV19 with TRBJ2-6; D is ambiguous. Germline loops: CDR1 LNHDA, CDR2 SQIVND (reference sequence). Trimming removed 5 bases from V and 2 bases from J, with 10 bases in between. There are 15 residues in the CDR3.

The count of this clone is one. This sequence joins TRBV5-6 and TRBJ2-5; no reliable D call. Per germline, CDR1 SGHDT and CDR2 YYEEEE. V was shortened by 0 bases and J by 0 bases, with 12 bases between the two germline ends. The CDR3 totals 16 residues. The CDR3 is CASSLGRNTYQETQYF. The CDR3 DNA reads TGTGCCAGCAGCTTGGGACGGAATACTTACCAAGAGACCCAGTACTTC.

The chain is built from TRBV5-1 and TRBJ2-2, with TRBD2 matching 11 bases. This CDR3 contains 16 residues. V lost 2 bases and J lost 3; bases outside the gene matches: 3. The germline V gene encodes CDR1 SGHRS and CDR2 YFSETQ. The CDR3 DNA reads TGCGCCAGCAGCTTTCTAGCGGGGGGCCACACCGGGGAGCTGTTTTTT. Encoded protein: CASSFLAGGHTGELFF.

V is TRBV9 and J is TRBJ2-3, with D unresolved. The CDR3 extends over 11 amino acids. Germline CDR1 is SGDLS and CDR2 is YYNGEE. Trimming cost V 0 bases and J 5 bases, with 1 base left between them. CDR3 region: CASSVGDTQYF. The CDR3 nucleotides read TGTGCCAGCAGCGTAGGAGATACGCAGTATTTT. Full variable domain (outside the CDR3, taken from reference TRBV9 and TRBJ2-3): DSGVTQTPKHLITATGQRVTLRCSPRSGDLSVYWYQQSLDQGLQFLIQYYNGEERAKGNILERFSAQQFPDLHSELNLSSLELGDSALYFCASSVGDTQYFGPGTRLTVL.

The rearrangement links TRBV7-6 to TRBJ2-7, with D possibly being TRBD1 (5 bases). CDR1 and CDR2 from the germline V gene are SGHVS and FNYEAQ. V gave up 3 bases and J gave up 2 bases, with 11 bases separating them. The CDR3 runs 14 residues. The CDR3 coding sequence is TGTGCCAGCAGCTTCAGTAAAGGGGCCTACGAGCAGTACTTC. It codes for CASSFSKGAYEQYF.

This chain connects TRBV7-3 to TRBJ2-6; D might be TRBD1 (6 bases). Germline V gene sequence: CDR1 SGHTA, CDR2 FQGTGA. The V and J ends lost 2 bases and 0 bases respectively, with 11 bases between them. This CDR3 comprises 17 residues. The CDR3 DNA follows: TGTGCCAGCAGCTTAGGGGGCGACCTCTCTGGGGCCAACGTCCTGACTTTC. Translation: CASSLGGDLSGANVLTF.

The chain uses TRBV9 and TRBJ2-3; 11 nucleotides agree with TRBD2. Germline V gene lookup returns CDR1 SGDLS and CDR2 YYNGEE. The CDR3 has 16 residues. The V segment lost 4 bases and the J segment 2 bases; nucleotides outside the gene matches: 6. DNA of the CDR3: TGTGCCAGCAGCCCACTAGCGGGGGCTAACACAGATACGCAGTATTTT. Protein: CASSPLAGANTDTQYF.

The chain recombines TRBV4-2 with TRBJ2-4; the D is unclear. The CDR3 contains 13 residues. V was clipped by 2 bases and J by 11 bases, with 13 bases between them. Per the germline V gene, CDR1 is LGHNA and CDR2 is YNFKEQ. CDR3 region: CASSQSYDALQYF. CDR3 sequence (DNA): TGTGCCAGCAGCCAATCCTACGATGCCCTTCAGTACTTC.

In its sample, this clone was seen a few times. V gene TRBV29-1 combines with J gene TRBJ1-1; 9 nucleotides agree with TRBD1. The CDR3 spans 13 residues. CDR1 is SQVTM and CDR2 is ANQGSEA in the germline V gene. Trimming took 6 bases from V and 7 from J; bases not matched to a gene: 9. CDR3 coding DNA: TGCAGCGTATCCGGGACAGGGCATAATGAAGCTTTCTTT. Translating gives CSVSGTGHNEAFF.

This clone has a handful of counts. This CDR3 reads CASSQEIGISNQPQHF. In DNA, the CDR3 is TGCGCCAGCAGCCAGGAGATAGGCATTAGCAATCAGCCCCAGCATTTT. The chain employs TRBV4-1 and TRBJ1-5, with D hard to call. V was pared by 3 bases and J by 0 bases, with 12 bases between. Germline-derived CDR1 and CDR2 are MGHRA and YSYEKL. This CDR3 spans 16 amino acids.

This chain uses TRBV5-1 with TRBJ2-3, with 9 nucleotides matching TRBD1. The V segment lost 4 bases and the J segment 1 base; nucleotides outside the gene matches: 1. The CDR3 runs to 14 residues. The germline gives CDR1 SGHRS, CDR2 YFSETQ. CDR3 amino acids: CASSRTGGTDTQYF. CDR3 DNA sequence: TGCGCCAGCAGCCGGACAGGGGGCACAGATACGCAGTATTTT.

This sequence joins TRBV5-1 and TRBJ1-2, with 9 nucleotides matching TRBD1. This CDR3 has 13 residues. V shed 0 bases, J shed 12 bases, and the junction held 6 bases outside the gene matches. The germline gives CDR1 SGHRS, CDR2 YFSETQ. The CDR3 reads CASSLGQGGSDTF. Written as DNA, the CDR3 is TGCGCCAGCAGCTTGGGACAGGGGGGGAGCGACACCTTC.

J is TRBJ2-7 and V is TRBV5-3; 10 bases are shared with TRBD1. TRBV5-3 is an ORF for which the function is uncertain. CDR3 length equals 16 residues. V lost 2 bases and J lost 3; bases outside the gene matches: 8. The CDR3 is CARSFEVGTGVYEQYF. The DNA of the CDR3 is TGTGCCAGAAGCTTTGAGGTAGGGACAGGGGTCTACGAGCAGTACTTC.

The rearrangement uses TRBV5-1 and TRBJ2-1; D possibly corresponds to TRBD2 (5 bases). Germline CDR1 is SGHRS and CDR2 is YFSETQ. The germline V and J ends were trimmed by 0 bases and 0 bases, with 13 bases remaining between them. This CDR3 is built from 17 residues. The CDR3 DNA follows: TGCGCCAGCAGCTTGGCGAGGGCCCGAAGCTCCTACAATGAGCAGTTCTTC. It codes for CASSLARARSSYNEQFF.

The chain has TRBV6-1 and TRBJ1-2, with a weak D call TRBD1 (5 bases). CDR3 length: 15 residues. Trimming left V 1 base short and J 4 bases short, with 13 bases between. Looked up from germline, CDR1 is MNHNS and CDR2 is SASEGT. CDR3 sequence (DNA): TGTGCCAGCAGTGAAGTTGGGGGATGGAGCTATGGCTACACCTTC. The encoded protein is CASSEVGGWSYGYTF.

The chain recombines TRBV6-5 with TRBJ2-5; 10 nucleotides align to TRBD2. Germline assignment: CDR1 MNHEY and CDR2 SVGAGI. V was clipped by 5 bases and J by 7 bases; unmatched bases: 7. The CDR3 length is 14 residues. DNA for the CDR3: TGTGCCAGCAGTGAAACTAGCGGGGTCACGACCCAGTACTTC. It specifies CASSETSGVTTQYF.

This chain links TRBV2 with TRBJ1-1; 9 bases map to TRBD1. The CDR3 runs to 17 residues. Germline values: CDR1 SNHLY, CDR2 FYNNEI. V lost 0 bases, J lost 3 bases, and 8 bases stayed unmatched. The CDR3: CASSEAKGRTGDTEAFF. The CDR3 coding sequence is TGTGCCAGCAGTGAAGCTAAGGGGAGGACAGGGGACACTGAAGCTTTCTTT.

The gene calls are TRBV5-1 and TRBJ2-7; D perhaps matches TRBD1 (5 bases). V lost 4 bases and J lost 5, with 22 bases in between. Germline CDR1 is SGHRS and CDR2 is YFSETQ. The CDR3 sequence is 16 residues long. CDR3 sequence reads: CASSRRTGLYQDEQYF. CDR3 coding DNA: TGCGCCAGCAGCAGACGAACAGGCCTTTACCAGGACGAGCAGTACTTC. Looking up the rest from reference TRBV5-1 and TRBJ2-7 gives the full variable domain: KAGVTQTPRYLIKTRGQQVTLSCSPISGHRSVSWYQQTPGQGLQFLFEYFSETQRNKGNFPGRFSGRQFSNSRSEMNVSTLELGDSALYLCASSRRTGLYQDEQYFGPGTRLTVT.

The chain is built from TRBV6-1 and TRBJ1-4, with 9 bases identical to TRBD1. V was clipped by 5 bases and J by 4 bases; unmatched bases: 2. Germline V gives CDR1 MNHNS, CDR2 SASEGT. CDR3 length: 14 residues. DNA of the CDR3: TGTGCCAGCAGTACGGACAGGGGTAATGAAAAACTGTTTTTT. Protein product: CASSTDRGNEKLFF.

The CDR3 loop is CASSIDGVGGYTF. The CDR3 DNA reads as TGTGCCAGTAGTATCGATGGGGTAGGCGGCTACACCTTC. This chain links TRBV19 with TRBJ1-2, with D unclear. Germline-derived CDR1 and CDR2 are LNHDA and SQIVND (reference sequence). Deletions cut 3 bases from V and 8 bases from J, with 13 bases between. The length of the CDR3 is 13 residues.